Shown below are 21 T cell receptor beta chains from a single sample sequenced in a study of early T cells in non-severe SARS-CoV-2 infection. TCRdb reprocessed the 5' RACE reads with MiXCR, giving one entry per CDR3 protein. The sample gives 70,000 to 85,000 distinct CDR3 sequences, 10% to 15% of which show up once; 15% to 17% is in the top ten. Material: whole blood, obtained at baseline. The receptors derive from an adult who was a healthcare worker with PCR-confirmed SARS-CoV-2 infection or an uninfected control (not recorded which). The donor label of this sample is uncertain.

This clonotype appeared many times. This chain links TRBV6-5 with TRBJ1-1, with D possibly TRBD1 on 5 matching bases. V dropped 0 bases and J dropped 2 bases, with 10 bases sitting between them. The CDR3 extends over 15 amino acids. Per germline, CDR1 MNHEY and CDR2 SVGAGI. The CDR3 spells CASSYSQGLNTEAFF. CDR3 nucleotides: TGTGCCAGCAGTTACTCGCAGGGATTAAACACTGAAGCTTTCTTT.

The chain uses TRBV7-3 and TRBJ1-1, with 10 nucleotides matching TRBD1. The V gene's germline CDR1 is SGHTA and CDR2 FQGTGA. This CDR3 region has 15 residues. The V segment lost 5 bases and the J segment 6 bases; nucleotides outside the gene matches: 9. This chain's CDR3 is CASSPQPTGGAEAFF. The CDR3 DNA is TGTGCCAGCAGCCCTCAACCGACAGGGGGCGCTGAAGCTTTCTTT.

This clonotype was found many times. This chain connects TRBV20-1 to TRBJ2-1, with D perhaps TRBD2 (6 bases). There are 12 residues in the CDR3. Germline CDR1 DFQATT, CDR2 SNEGSKA (reference sequence). V lost 3 bases and J 10 bases, leaving 13 bases between the germline ends. The DNA of the CDR3 is TGCAGTGCTAGGGAACCTCTAGCGGAGCAGTTCTTC. This codes for CSAREPLAEQFF.

The table lists this clonotype with many counts. This rearrangement joins TRBV7-8 to TRBJ2-7; 8 bases agree with TRBD2. CDR3 length: 13 amino acids. Germline CDR1 SGHVS, CDR2 FQNEAQ. The V segment lost 2 bases and the J segment 6 bases; nucleotides outside the gene matches: 3. The CDR3 sequence is CASSLRTSLEQYF. The CDR3 DNA reads TGTGCCAGCAGCTTACGGACTAGCCTCGAGCAGTACTTC.

The V and J genes are TRBV5-1 and TRBJ2-5; TRBD1 is a possible D gene (6 bases). Germline CDR1 reads SGHRS; CDR2 reads YFSETQ. V lost 4 bases to trimming and J lost 5 bases, with 18 bases between them. This CDR3 comprises 15 residues. The CDR3: CASSREGVGMETQYF. CDR3 nucleotide sequence: TGCGCCAGCAGCCGCGAGGGGGTTGGGATGGAGACCCAGTACTTC.

The genes are TRBV28 and TRBJ1-2; TRBD1 matches at 8 bases. From germline, CDR1 is MDHEN and CDR2 SYDVKM. V was pared by 2 bases and J by 3 bases, with 5 bases of the junction left unmatched. The CDR3 consists of 15 residues. The CDR3 spells CASSLDRGIHYGYTF. CDR3 nucleotides: TGTGCCAGCAGTTTAGACAGGGGAATACACTATGGCTACACCTTC.

This chain links TRBV7-3 with TRBJ1-3; unclear D gene. With 2 bases removed from V and 2 bases from J, the gap between germline ends came to 10 bases. CDR3 size: 15 residues. CDR1 and CDR2 (germline): SGHTA, FQGTGA. The CDR3 loop reads CASSLLGGPGNTIYF. CDR3 sequence (DNA): TGTGCCAGCAGCTTACTGGGAGGGCCTGGAAACACCATATATTTT.

This clonotype has at least ten counts. CDR3 in amino acids: CASRRPGQGAQGANVLTF. The CDR3 bases are TGTGCCAGCAGGCGACCGGGACAGGGGGCGCAAGGGGCCAACGTCCTGACTTTC. The chain recombines TRBV7-2 with TRBJ2-6; 12 bases agree with TRBD1. This CDR3 comprises 18 residues. Germline V gene lookup returns CDR1 SGHTA and CDR2 FQGNSA. The V gene end was trimmed by 6 bases and the J gene end by 4 bases; junction bases not matched to a gene: 10.

This clonotype was detected a few times. The V and J genes are TRBV5-6 and TRBJ2-1, with 7 bases that match TRBD1. The CDR3 consists of 15 residues. The trim removed 2 bases at V and 2 bases at J, leaving 4 bases unmatched. Germline V gene sequence: CDR1 SGHDT, CDR2 YYEEEE. CDR3: CASSFRGLTYNEQFF. CDR3 nucleotides: TGTGCCAGCAGCTTCAGGGGGTTGACCTACAATGAGCAGTTCTTC.

This clonotype showed up just a few times. V and J are TRBV10-2 and TRBJ1-2; D might be TRBD1 (5 bases). Germline V gene lookup returns CDR1 WSHSY and CDR2 SAAADI. V shed 1 base and J shed 7 bases, with 16 bases lying between them. The CDR3 covers 15 residues. DNA for the CDR3: TGCGCCAGCAGTGAGTTCATGGGGACCGTTTTTGGCTACACCTTC. Amino acid sequence: CASSEFMGTVFGYTF.

This clonotype was recorded at least ten times. V gene TRBV14 combines with J gene TRBJ1-3; D is uncertain. Germline V gene data show CDR1 as SGHDN and CDR2 as FVKESK. The CDR3 extends over 15 amino acids. V was cut by 1 base and J by 0 bases, with 7 bases left in between. Here the CDR3 reads CASSQGRSSGNTIYF. CDR3 DNA: TGTGCCAGCAGCCAAGGACGGAGCTCTGGAAACACCATATATTTT.

The genes are TRBV4-2 and TRBJ2-7; D is possibly TRBD1 (5 bases). Deletions cut 0 bases from V and 5 bases from J, with 17 bases between. CDR1 and CDR2 from the germline V gene are LGHNA and YNFKEQ. CDR3 length equals 16 residues. The CDR3 region has the DNA TGTGCCAGCAGCCAAGACTACGGGTTTCTAGGGGACGAGCAGTACTTC. As protein: CASSQDYGFLGDEQYF.

The table lists this clonotype with a few counts. V gene TRBV27 combines with J gene TRBJ1-6; D is unresolved. In germline, CDR1 is MNHEY, CDR2 SMNVEV (reference sequence). CDR3 length: 14 residues. V was trimmed by 5 bases and J by 8 bases, leaving 13 bases between them. The CDR3 loop reads CASSEHRSHSPLHF. The CDR3 nucleotides are TGTGCCAGCAGTGAACACAGATCCCATTCACCCCTCCACTTT.

The chain combines TRBV4-2 with TRBJ2-3, with TRBD2 matching 7 bases. V trimming: 3 bases; J trimming: 2 bases; junction bases outside the gene matches: 5. CDR1 LGHNA and CDR2 YNFKEQ come from the germline V gene. The CDR3 loop spans 15 amino acids. CDR3 protein: CASSHSGGTTDTQYF. In nucleotides, the CDR3 is TGTGCCAGCAGCCACTCGGGGGGAACCACAGATACGCAGTATTTT.

CDR3 coding DNA: TGTGCCAGCAGTTTCCAACAGGGTGGAGATACGCAGTATTTT. Amino acids: CASSFQQGGDTQYF. The chain recombines TRBV11-2 with TRBJ2-3; D is possibly TRBD1 (6 bases). This CDR3 is built from 14 residues. V lost 6 bases to trimming and J lost 5 bases, with 15 bases between them. Germline-derived CDR1 and CDR2 are SGHAT and FQNNGV.

The gene calls are TRBV20-1 and TRBJ2-7; TRBD2 might be the D (5 bases). Trimming took off 3 bases at V and 6 bases at J, with 21 bases between the two ends. CDR3 length: 15 residues. Germline CDR1 reads DFQATT; CDR2 reads SNEGSKA (reference sequence). As DNA, the CDR3 is TGCAGTGCTAGTAACCTGCGGCTCCCCAGCGGCGAGCAGTACTTC. It specifies CSASNLRLPSGEQYF.

This clonotype came up many times. The CDR3 coding sequence is TGCGCCAGCAGCCTATCATTCAGTTCTCGGGGGCAAGAGACCCAGTACTTC. Translated, it gives CASSLSFSSRGQETQYF. The chain is built from TRBV5-1 and TRBJ2-5, with a possible D match to TRBD2 (6 bases). The CDR3 is 17 residues long. Trimming left V 4 bases short and J 2 bases short, with 21 bases between. In germline, CDR1 is SGHRS, CDR2 YFSETQ.

The chain carries TRBV10-3 and TRBJ1-2; D is ambiguous. Germline V lookup: CDR1 ENHRY, CDR2 SYGVKD. Trimming removed 3 bases at V and 6 bases at J, with 11 bases between. The CDR3 is 13 residues long. The CDR3 nucleotides read TGTGCCATCAGTGAAAGAGCGGAGGATGGCTACACCTTC. Translating it yields CAISERAEDGYTF.

The CDR3 loop reads CASTPRGRVTDTQYF. The CDR3 DNA reads TGTGCCAGCACCCCTCGCGGCAGGGTGACAGATACGCAGTATTTT. The rearrangement joins TRBV11-2 to TRBJ2-3; a possible D gene is TRBD1 (5 bases). This CDR3 has 15 amino acids. Germline values: CDR1 SGHAT, CDR2 FQNNGV. Trimming removed 7 bases from V and 3 bases from J, with 17 bases in between.

This clonotype came up many times. The chain is built from TRBV5-5 and TRBJ2-5, with 8 bases that match TRBD2. V trimming: 4 bases; J trimming: 2 bases; junction bases outside the gene matches: 7. The germline CDR1 and CDR2 sequences are SGHKS and YYEKEE (reference sequence). The CDR3 runs 15 residues. This CDR3 reads CASSLYRGGQETQYF. The DNA for the CDR3 is TGTGCCAGCAGCCTGTACCGGGGGGGACAAGAGACCCAGTACTTC.

In this sample, this clonotype turned up many times. V usage is TRBV12-3 or TRBV12-4 and J usage is TRBJ1-2; 8 bases are shared with TRBD1. CDR3 size: 13 residues. Trimming removed 6 bases from V and 8 bases from J; junction bases left unmatched: 8. The CDR3: CASSSGQGKGYTF. CDR3 sequence (DNA): TGTGCCAGCAGCTCTGGACAGGGTAAAGGCTACACCTTC.